This T cell receptor (beta chain) was found in a study of T-cell memory formation after mild COVID-19. Study-wide results and limits: Mainly CM and EM harbored the contracting CD4+ clones; mainly EMRA harbored the CD8+ ones. Memory from before infection featured some responding clones, which suggests cross-reactive memory joined.

5'RACE with constant-segment primers built TCRalpha and TCRbeta cDNA libraries with UMIs. Via MiXCR, TCRdb re-called the 5' RACE reads, giving one row per CDR3 protein. The sample yields approximately 560,000 distinct CDR3 sequences, approximately 15% seen once. As for this clonotype: Its target is not known.

The V end lost 2 bases, the J end lost 3 bases, and 7 bases lay between the germline ends. Germline V gene sequence: CDR1 SGHAT, CDR2 FQNNGV. This CDR3 is 13 amino acids long. The sequence came from an adult woman who had mild COVID-19 (a few samples of this study predate the infection). Cell type and time point are not known. The chain is built from TRBV11-2 and TRBJ1-1; D uncertain. What was sequenced was PBMCs or a T cell subset sorted from them (not recorded which). The CDR3 protein is CASSLNGDTEAFF. The CDR3 DNA reads TGTGCCAGCAGCTTAAATGGGGACACTGAAGCTTTCTTT.